This passage covers 9 T cell receptor beta chains from one sample sequenced in a study of T-cell reconstitution after alpha-beta-depleted transplantation in children. For TCRbeta, the library was prepared with unique molecular identifiers. Each CDR3 protein gets one entry after TCRdb re-called the PCR reads with MiXCR. The sample lists about 440,000 distinct CDR3 sequences; over 40% were seen once. The sequencing here drew on PBMCs, taken before TCRalphabeta/CD19-depleted stem cell transplant. These receptors came from a girl aged 2 to 10 with aplastic anemia, due to receive a stem cell transplant.

Many counts were recorded for this clonotype. The CDR3 spells CASSLQRTSGSYEQYF. The CDR3 nucleotides read TGTGCCAGCAGTCTCCAGAGGACTAGCGGGAGTTACGAGCAGTACTTC. The rearrangement uses TRBV12-3 or TRBV12-4 and TRBJ2-7, with TRBD2 identical over 13 bases. V dropped 5 bases and J dropped 4; count of bases not matched to a gene: 8. This CDR3 contains 16 residues.

This rearrangement joins TRBV30 to TRBJ1-1; maybe TRBD1 (5 bases). Germline V gene data show CDR1 as GTSNPN and CDR2 as SVGIG (reference sequence). This CDR3 spans 11 amino acids. V was trimmed by 3 bases and J by 8 bases, leaving 10 bases between them. CDR3 in amino acids: CAWSSRGEAFF. CDR3 bases: TGTGCCTGGAGCTCGCGGGGGGAAGCTTTCTTT.

This clonotype was detected a few times. This chain joins TRBV5-5 and TRBJ2-1; TRBD2 matches at 11 bases. CDR1 is SGHKS, CDR2 YYEKEE, per germline (reference sequence). The V gene end was trimmed by 1 base and the J gene end by 8 bases; junction bases not matched to a gene: 2. The CDR3 is 14 amino acids. CDR3 sequence reads: CASSLLAGGYEQFF. CDR3 DNA: TGTGCCAGCAGCTTGCTAGCGGGAGGTTATGAGCAGTTCTTC.

There are a few counts of this clonotype. The CDR3 protein is CASSSRLAGATGELFF. The CDR3 DNA is TGTGCCAGCTCCTCCCGACTAGCGGGTGCCACCGGGGAGCTGTTTTTT. This rearrangement joins TRBV3-1 to TRBJ2-2, with 10 nucleotides matching TRBD2. CDR1 is LGHDT and CDR2 is YNNKEL in the germline V gene (reference sequence). The CDR3 has 16 amino acids. The trim removed 8 bases at V and 4 bases at J, leaving 10 bases unmatched.

V and J are TRBV2 and TRBJ2-5; tentatively, D is TRBD1 (6 bases). CDR1 SNHLY and CDR2 FYNNEI come from the germline V gene. Trimming left V 6 bases short and J 5 bases short, with 16 bases between. The CDR3 sequence is 14 residues long. For the CDR3, the DNA is TGTGCCAGCAGGACAGGAACCGCCCCGGAGACCCAGTACTTC. This codes for CASRTGTAPETQYF.

The chain combines TRBV6-1 with TRBJ1-6, with 8 bases aligning to TRBD1. The germline CDR1 and CDR2 sequences are MNHNS and SASEGT. Trimming removed 5 bases from V and 7 bases from J; junction bases left unmatched: 4. This CDR3 is built from 14 residues. The CDR3 sequence is CASSPTGENSPLHF. For the CDR3, the DNA is TGTGCCAGCAGTCCGACAGGGGAGAATTCACCCCTCCACTTT.

This chain joins TRBV7-6 and TRBJ2-5; 9 bases line up with TRBD2. With 0 bases clipped from V and 9 bases from J, the junction kept 11 bases outside the gene matches. Per germline, CDR1 SGHVS and CDR2 FNYEAQ. The CDR3 extends over 16 amino acids. This CDR3 reads CASSLAYASGEGAQYF. In DNA, the CDR3 is TGTGCCAGCAGCTTAGCGTACGCTAGCGGGGAAGGGGCCCAGTACTTC.

The chain employs TRBV7-2 and TRBJ2-7; D is tentatively TRBD1 or TRBD2 (5 bases each). CDR3 length equals 14 residues. V dropped 5 bases and J dropped 9 bases, with 20 bases sitting between them. CDR1 SGHTA and CDR2 FQGNSA come from the germline V gene. For the CDR3, the DNA is TGTGCCAGCAGCAGCCCGGGACGAGACTTGGCGCAGTACTTC. Encoded protein: CASSSPGRDLAQYF.

In this sample, this clonotype turned up a few times. The chain employs TRBV20-1 and TRBJ2-5, with D perhaps TRBD1 (6 bases). Germline V gene lookup returns CDR1 DFQATT and CDR2 SNEGSKA (reference sequence). The V gene lost 6 bases and the J gene lost 5 bases, with 19 bases spanning the gap. The CDR3 spans 14 residues. The CDR3 region has the DNA TGCAGTGCCCACCCTCCAGGGGTGCACGAGACCCAGTACTTC. The encoded protein is CSAHPPGVHETQYF.